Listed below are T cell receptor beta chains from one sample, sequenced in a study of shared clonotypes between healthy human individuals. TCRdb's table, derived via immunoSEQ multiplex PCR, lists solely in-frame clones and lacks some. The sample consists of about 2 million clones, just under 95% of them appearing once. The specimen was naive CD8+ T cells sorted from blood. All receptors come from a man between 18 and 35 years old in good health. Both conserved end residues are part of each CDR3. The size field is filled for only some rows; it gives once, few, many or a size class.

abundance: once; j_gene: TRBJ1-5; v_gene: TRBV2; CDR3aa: CASSETTGFNQPQHF
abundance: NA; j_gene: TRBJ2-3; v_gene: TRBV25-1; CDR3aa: CASASRNSGRGTDTQYF
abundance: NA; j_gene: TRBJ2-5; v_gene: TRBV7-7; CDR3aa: CASSEGTGTGETQYF
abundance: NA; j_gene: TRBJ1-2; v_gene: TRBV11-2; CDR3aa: CASSLTANYGYTF
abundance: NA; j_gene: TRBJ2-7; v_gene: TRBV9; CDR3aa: CASSVGQGGEQYF
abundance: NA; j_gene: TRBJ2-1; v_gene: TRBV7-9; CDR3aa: CASSSLDNEQFF
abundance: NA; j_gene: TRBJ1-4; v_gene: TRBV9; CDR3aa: CASSADGVREKLFF
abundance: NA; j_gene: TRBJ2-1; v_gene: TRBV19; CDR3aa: CASSITSGVAYNEQFF
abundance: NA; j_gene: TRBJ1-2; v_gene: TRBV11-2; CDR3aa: CASSPNQDRERYTF
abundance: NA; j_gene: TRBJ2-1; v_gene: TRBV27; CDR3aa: CASSLPNNEQFF
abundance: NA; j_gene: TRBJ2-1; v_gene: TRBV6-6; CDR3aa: CASSIPGGPYNEQFF
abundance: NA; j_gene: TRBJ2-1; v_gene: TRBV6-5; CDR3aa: CASSYLGQTNEQFF
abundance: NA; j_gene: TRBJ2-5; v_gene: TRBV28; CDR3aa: CASSFLAGGSETQYF
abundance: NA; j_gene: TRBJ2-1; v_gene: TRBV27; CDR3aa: CASSYGQGGDEQFF
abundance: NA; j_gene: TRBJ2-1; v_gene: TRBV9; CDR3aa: CASSVFDGLEQFF
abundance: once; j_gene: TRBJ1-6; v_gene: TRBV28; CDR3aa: CASNQDTGTGNSPLHF
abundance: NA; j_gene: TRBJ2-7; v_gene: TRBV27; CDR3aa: CASSSSGPPYEQYF
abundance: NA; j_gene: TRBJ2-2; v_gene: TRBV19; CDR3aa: CASRPEVFDTGELFF
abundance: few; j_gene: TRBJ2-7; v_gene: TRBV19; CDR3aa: CASSDAGWVQYF
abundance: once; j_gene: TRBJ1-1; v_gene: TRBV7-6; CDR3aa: CASSPSVMDSWGAFF
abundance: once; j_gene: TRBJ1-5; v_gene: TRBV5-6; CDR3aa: CASSFGTHQPQHF
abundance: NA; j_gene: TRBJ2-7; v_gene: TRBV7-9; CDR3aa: CASSRPEQGTYEQYF
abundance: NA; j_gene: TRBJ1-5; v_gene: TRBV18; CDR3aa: CASSPPDTASYGNQPQHF
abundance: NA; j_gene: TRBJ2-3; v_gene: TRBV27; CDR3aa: CASSLSRGVLDTQYF
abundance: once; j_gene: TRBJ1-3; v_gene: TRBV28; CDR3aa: CASSSDREDSGNTIYF
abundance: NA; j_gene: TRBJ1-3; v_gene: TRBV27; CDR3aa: CASSLIGGIGNTIYF
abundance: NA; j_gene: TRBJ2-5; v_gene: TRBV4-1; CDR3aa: CASSQFTGSVQETQYF
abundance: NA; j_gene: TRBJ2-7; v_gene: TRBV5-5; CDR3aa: CASSPGLSSYEQYF
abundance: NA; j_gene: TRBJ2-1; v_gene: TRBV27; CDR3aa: CASSFSLSQQFF
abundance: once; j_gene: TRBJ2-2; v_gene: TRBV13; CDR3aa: CASRPLTSETGELFF
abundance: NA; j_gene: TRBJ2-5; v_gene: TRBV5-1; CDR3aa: CASSLEGQGEETQYF
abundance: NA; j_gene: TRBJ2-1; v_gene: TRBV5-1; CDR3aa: CASSLQGWEQFF
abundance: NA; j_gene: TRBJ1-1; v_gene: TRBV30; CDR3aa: CAWIPSWGDLGTEAFF
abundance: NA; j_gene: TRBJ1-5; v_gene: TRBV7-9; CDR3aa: CASSLVGVGGNQPQHF
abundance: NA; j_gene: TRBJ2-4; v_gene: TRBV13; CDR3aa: CASSLRNVAKNIQYF
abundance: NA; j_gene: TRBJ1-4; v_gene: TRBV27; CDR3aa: CASSSRQGVNEKLFF
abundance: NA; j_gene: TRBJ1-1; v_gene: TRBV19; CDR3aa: CASSIDGNTEAFF
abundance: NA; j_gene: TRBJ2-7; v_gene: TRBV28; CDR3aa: CASSLGYEQYF
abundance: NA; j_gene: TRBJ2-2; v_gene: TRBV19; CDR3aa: CASSWGATGELFF
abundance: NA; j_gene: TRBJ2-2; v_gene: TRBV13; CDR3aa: CASSRAYDTGELFF
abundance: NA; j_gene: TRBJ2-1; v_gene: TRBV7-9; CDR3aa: CASSLGQGVYNEQFF
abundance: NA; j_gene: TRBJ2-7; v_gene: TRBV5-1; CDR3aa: CASSLTGVNEQYF
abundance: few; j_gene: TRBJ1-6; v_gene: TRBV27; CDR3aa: CASSLWGGSPLHF
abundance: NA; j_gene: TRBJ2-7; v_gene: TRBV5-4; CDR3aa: CASSLDRDRSSLEDF
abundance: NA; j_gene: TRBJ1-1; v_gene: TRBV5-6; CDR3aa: CASSPRTLRTEAFF
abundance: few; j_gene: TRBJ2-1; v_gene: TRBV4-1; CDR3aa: CASSQVDNEQFF
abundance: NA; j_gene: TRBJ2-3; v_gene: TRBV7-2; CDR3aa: CASSSPASGGAPTDTQYF
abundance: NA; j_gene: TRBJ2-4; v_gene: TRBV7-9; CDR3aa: CASSLESPAKNIQYF
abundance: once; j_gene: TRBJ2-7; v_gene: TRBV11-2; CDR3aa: CASSLVVAYEQYF
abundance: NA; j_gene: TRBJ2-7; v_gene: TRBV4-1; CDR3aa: CASSQGPQGTYEQYF
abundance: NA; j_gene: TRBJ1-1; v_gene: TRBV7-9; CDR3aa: CASSLAPALNTEAFF
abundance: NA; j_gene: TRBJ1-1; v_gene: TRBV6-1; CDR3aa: CASSEMGGYTEAFF
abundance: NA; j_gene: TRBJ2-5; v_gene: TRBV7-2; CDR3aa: CASSLRSQGAETQYF
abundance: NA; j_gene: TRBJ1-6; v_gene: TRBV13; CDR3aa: CASSFLGQGEGNSPLHF